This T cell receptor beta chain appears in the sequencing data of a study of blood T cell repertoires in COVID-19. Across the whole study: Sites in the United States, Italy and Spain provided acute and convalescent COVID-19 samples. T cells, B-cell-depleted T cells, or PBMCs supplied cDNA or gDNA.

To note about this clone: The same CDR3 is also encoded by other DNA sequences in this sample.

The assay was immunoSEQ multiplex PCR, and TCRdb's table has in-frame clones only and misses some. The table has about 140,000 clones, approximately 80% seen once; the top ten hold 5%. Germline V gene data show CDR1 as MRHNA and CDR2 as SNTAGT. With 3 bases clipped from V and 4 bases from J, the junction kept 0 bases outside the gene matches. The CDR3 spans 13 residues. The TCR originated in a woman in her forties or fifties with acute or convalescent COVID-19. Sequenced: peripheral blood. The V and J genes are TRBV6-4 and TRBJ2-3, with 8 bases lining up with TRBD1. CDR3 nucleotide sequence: TGTGCCAGCAGTGAACAGGGGGCAGATACGCAGTATTTT. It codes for CASSEQGADTQYF.